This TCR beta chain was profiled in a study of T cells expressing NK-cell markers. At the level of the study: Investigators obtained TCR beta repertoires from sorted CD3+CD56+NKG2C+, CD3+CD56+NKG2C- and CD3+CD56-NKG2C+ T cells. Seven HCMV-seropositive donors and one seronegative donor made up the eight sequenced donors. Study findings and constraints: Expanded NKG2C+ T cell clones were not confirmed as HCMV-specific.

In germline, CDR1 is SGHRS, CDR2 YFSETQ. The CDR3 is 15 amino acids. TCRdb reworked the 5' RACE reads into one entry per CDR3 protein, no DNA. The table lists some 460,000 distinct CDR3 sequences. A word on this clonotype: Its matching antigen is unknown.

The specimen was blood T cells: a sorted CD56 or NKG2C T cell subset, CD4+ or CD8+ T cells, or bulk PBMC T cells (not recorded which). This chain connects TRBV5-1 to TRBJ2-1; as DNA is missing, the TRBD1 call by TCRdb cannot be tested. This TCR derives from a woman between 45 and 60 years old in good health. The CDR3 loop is CASTRDRGNYNEQFF.